The 27 T cell receptor beta chains in this list originate from one sample, sequenced in a study of blood T cell repertoires in COVID-19 (TCRdb year 2020). The library was produced with the immunoSEQ multiplex PCR assay. TCRdb re-hosts the immuneACCESS table, in-frame sequences only. Its copies lack some clones; in the studies checked, an unresolved V gene accounts for under half of them, and the cause for the rest is not known. The sample table contains some 60,000 clones; only one count was recorded for 75% to 95% of them. Roughly 6.4% of the sample rests with the top ten. The sequencing sample was made of peripheral blood. These receptor sequences come from a man aged 40-49 years with acute or convalescent COVID-19.

This clone has just one count. The chain is built from TRBV4-3 and TRBJ2-3; D may be TRBD1 (6 bases). Germline values: CDR1 LGHNA, CDR2 YSLEER. The CDR3 is 17 amino acids. The V and J ends lost 3 bases and 5 bases respectively, with 21 bases between them. CDR3 coding DNA: TGCGCCAGCAGCCATCAACATACAGGGTTGGGGGTAGATACGCAGTATTTT. It codes for CASSHQHTGLGVDTQYF.

This chain uses TRBV6-2 or TRBV6-3 with TRBJ2-3; 9 bases line up with TRBD1. CDR1 is MNHEY and CDR2 is SVGEGT in the germline V gene. This CDR3 comprises 11 residues. V lost 5 bases, J lost 14 bases, and 5 bases stayed unmatched. The CDR3 here is CASSTGTGTYF. CDR3 nucleotides: TGTGCCAGCAGTACCGGGACAGGGACGTATTTT.

V and J are TRBV9 and TRBJ2-3, with 7 positions matching TRBD1. This CDR3 spans 17 amino acids. Germline CDR1 and CDR2: SGDLS and YYNGEE. With V trimmed by 0 bases and J by 0 bases, 7 bases remained unmatched. CDR3 coding DNA: TGTGCCAGCAGCGTAGGTCAAGGGGGCTATAGCACAGATACGCAGTATTTT. It specifies CASSVGQGGYSTDTQYF.

The chain has TRBV10-1 and TRBJ2-7, with 12 bases lining up with TRBD2. V shed 3 bases and J 7 bases; nucleotides not matched to a gene: 7. The CDR3 is 15 residues long. Germline CDR1 is WNHNN and CDR2 is SYGVQD (reference sequence). CDR3 region: CASSDKGLAGKEQYF. The DNA of the CDR3 is TGCGCCAGCAGTGATAAGGGACTAGCGGGTAAGGAGCAGTACTTC.

This rearrangement joins TRBV4-1 to TRBJ1-5; 7 bases align to TRBD1. Germline loops: CDR1 MGHRA, CDR2 YSYEKL. The length of the CDR3 is 15 residues. The trim removed 3 bases at V and 5 bases at J, leaving 7 bases unmatched. CDR3 in amino acids: CASSQAGTAYQPQHF. As DNA, the CDR3 is TGCGCCAGCAGCCAGGCAGGGACAGCCTATCAGCCCCAGCATTTT.

The rearrangement uses TRBV30 and TRBJ2-3, with 8 bases identical to TRBD1. J was trimmed by 0 bases and V by 7 bases; bases with no gene match: 9. The CDR3 runs 15 residues. CDR1 GTSNPN and CDR2 SVGIG come from the germline V gene (reference sequence). The CDR3 loop reads CASATQGASTDTQYF. The DNA for the CDR3 is TGTGCCTCCGCAACCCAGGGGGCTAGCACAGATACGCAGTATTTT.

This chain uses TRBV30 with TRBJ1-5; possibly TRBD1 for D (6 bases). CDR1 and CDR2 from the germline V gene are GTSNPN and SVGIG (reference sequence). The V end was cut by 5 bases, the J end by 6 bases, with 14 bases between. The CDR3 has 13 amino acids. The CDR3 loop is CAWGGQGGQPQHF. For the CDR3, the DNA is TGTGCCTGGGGGGGGCAGGGAGGTCAGCCCCAGCATTTT.

V usage is TRBV10-2 and J usage is TRBJ2-5; the match to TRBD2 covers 13 bases. V lost 5 bases and J lost 4; bases outside the gene matches: 4. CDR1 and CDR2 (germline): WSHSY, SAAADI. The CDR3 has 15 amino acids. DNA for the CDR3: TGCGCCAGCAGTACTGGACTAGCGGGAGTAGAGACCCAGTACTTC. Translated: CASSTGLAGVETQYF.

The chain uses TRBV2 and TRBJ1-1; TRBD1 aligns across 9 bases. This CDR3 spans 14 amino acids. CDR1 and CDR2 from the germline V gene are SNHLY and FYNNEI. V was pared by 3 bases and J by 5 bases, with 4 bases of the junction left unmatched. The CDR3 coding sequence is TGTGCCAGCAGTGAGTTGACAGGGGGTACTGAAGCTTTCTTT. The encoded protein is CASSELTGGTEAFF.

The chain links TRBV5-1 to TRBJ2-2; 11 positions match TRBD2. This CDR3 spans 17 amino acids. The germline V gene encodes CDR1 SGHRS and CDR2 YFSETQ. Losses at the gene ends were 4 bases for V and 5 bases for J; bases not matched to a gene: 10. CDR3 residues: CASSSLAGGSETGELFF. The CDR3 DNA follows: TGCGCCAGCAGCAGCCTAGCGGGAGGATCGGAAACCGGGGAGCTGTTTTTT.

The DNA of the CDR3 is TGCGCCAGCAGCTTGGCCCCGAATCAGCCCCAGCATTTT. Protein: CASSLAPNQPQHF. The chain uses TRBV5-1 and TRBJ1-5; D remains ambiguous. The CDR3 spans 13 residues. In germline, CDR1 is SGHRS, CDR2 YFSETQ. The ends were cut back, 0 bases at V and 4 bases at J, with 5 bases in the middle.

The chain is built from TRBV5-1 and TRBJ2-5; TRBD1 is a possible D gene (7 bases). CDR1 SGHRS and CDR2 YFSETQ come from the germline V gene. The V end was cut by 4 bases, the J end by 2 bases, with 12 bases between. CDR3 length: 14 residues. The CDR3 loop is CASSHAGQQETQYF. CDR3 DNA sequence: TGCGCCAGCAGCCACGCGGGACAGCAAGAGACCCAGTACTTC.

The chain carries TRBV19 and TRBJ1-4, with D perhaps TRBD1 (6 bases). Germline CDR1 and CDR2: LNHDA and SQIVND (reference sequence). The CDR3 consists of 14 residues. Trimming took 7 bases from V and 8 from J, leaving 17 bases between them. CDR3 amino acids: CASIGGSRAEKLFF. For the CDR3, the DNA is TGTGCCAGTATAGGGGGAAGTCGAGCGGAAAAACTGTTTTTT.

The chain links TRBV5-6 to TRBJ2-5; 8 bases are shared with TRBD1. Per the germline V gene, CDR1 is SGHDT and CDR2 is YYEEEE. CDR3 length: 14 amino acids. J lost 4 bases, V lost 2 bases, and 4 bases had no gene match. The CDR3 bases are TGTGCCAGCAGCTTAGGGACAGGCGGAGAGACCCAGTACTTC. This codes for CASSLGTGGETQYF.

The gene calls are TRBV4-1 and TRBJ1-1; D remains unclear. The CDR3 runs to 15 residues. Trimming removed 1 base from V and 5 bases from J, with 14 bases in between. Germline CDR1 and CDR2: MGHRA and YSYEKL. The CDR3 sequence is CASSQVGPRRTEAFF. The CDR3 bases are TGCGCCAGCAGCCAAGTAGGACCACGGAGGACTGAAGCTTTCTTT.

With respect to this clone: No conserved phenylalanine or tryptophan ends this CDR3, so it is likely a read error. No DNA is shown, since the ends of the CDR3 on it are uncertain; the CDR3 is the one TCRdb lists. V gene TRBV5-6 combines with J gene TRBJ2-7; TRBD2, the D gene given by the table, was not confirmed from the DNA. Both ends counted, the CDR3 spans 13 residues. Germline lookup yields CDR1 SGHDT and CDR2 YYEEEE. The CDR3 here is CASSLSDLPTRNL.

V gene TRBV12-3 or TRBV12-4 combines with J gene TRBJ1-1, with D unclear. The germline V and J ends were trimmed by 7 bases and 1 base, with 10 bases remaining between them. The CDR3 sequence is 13 residues long. CDR3 protein: CASTLNRNTEAFF. DNA of the CDR3: TGTGCCAGCACTCTAAATCGGAACACTGAAGCTTTCTTT.

The chain carries TRBV6-5 and TRBJ2-1; D might be TRBD2 (6 bases). The ends were cut back, 0 bases at V and 7 bases at J, with 7 bases in the middle. This CDR3 is 13 amino acids long. CDR1 is MNHEY, CDR2 SVGAGI, per germline. The CDR3 here is CASSYSAGNEQFF. The CDR3 DNA follows: TGTGCCAGCAGTTACTCGGCGGGGAATGAGCAGTTCTTC.

The chain combines TRBV5-5 with TRBJ1-4; unclear D gene. Germline V gives CDR1 SGHKS, CDR2 YYEKEE (reference sequence). V shed 1 base and J shed 8 bases, with 15 bases lying between them. The CDR3 has 15 residues. The CDR3 DNA follows: TGTGCCAGCAGCTTGCGCCGCCAGATGAACGAAAAACTGTTTTTT. Its protein product is CASSLRRQMNEKLFF.

The chain employs TRBV25-1 and TRBJ2-7; weak D call: TRBD2 (5 bases). Trimming pared 4 bases from V and 7 bases from J, leaving 11 bases between. Per germline, CDR1 MGHDK and CDR2 SYGVNS. The CDR3 sequence is 12 residues long. CDR3 in amino acids: CASSGGSWEQYF. DNA for the CDR3: TGTGCCAGCAGTGGAGGGTCCTGGGAGCAGTACTTC.

This rearrangement joins TRBV23-1 to TRBJ2-7; 11 bases fit TRBD2. TRBV23-1 is reported as an ORF; its role is uncertain. V shed 2 bases and J 3 bases; nucleotides not matched to a gene: 15. This CDR3 has 19 amino acids. The CDR3 sequence: CASSQPRGPTTSGDYEQYF. The CDR3 bases are TGCGCCAGCAGTCAACCCCGGGGCCCTACGACTAGCGGGGACTACGAGCAGTACTTC.

This clone was recorded only once. The chain employs TRBV13 and TRBJ2-7, with 8 bases aligning to TRBD2. This CDR3 is built from 15 residues. V lost 5 bases and J lost 6; bases outside the gene matches: 12. CDR1 and CDR2 from the germline V gene are PRHDT and FYEKMQ (reference sequence). CDR3 region: CASSPQVAGSREQYF. The CDR3 region has the DNA TGTGCCAGCAGCCCGCAGGTAGCGGGAAGCCGCGAGCAGTACTTC.

J is TRBJ2-3 and V is TRBV18, with 8 positions matching TRBD2. This CDR3 is 15 amino acids long. V was pared by 6 bases and J by 1 base, with 6 bases of the junction left unmatched. CDR1 is KGHSH, CDR2 LQKENI, per germline. The CDR3 reads CASSIASGRTDTQYF. Here the CDR3 DNA reads TGTGCCAGCTCTATCGCTAGCGGGCGCACAGATACGCAGTATTTT.

The chain couples TRBV4-3 to TRBJ1-4, with 7 bases that match TRBD1. The CDR3 loop spans 17 amino acids. Germline V gives CDR1 LGHNA, CDR2 YSLEER. The junction had 8 bases not matched to a gene; V was cut back by 0 bases and J by 4 bases. The CDR3 protein is CASSQEPSTGSNEKLFF. The DNA of the CDR3 is TGCGCCAGCAGCCAAGAACCCTCGACAGGGAGTAATGAAAAACTGTTTTTT.

This clone came up a few times. The gene calls are TRBV7-8 and TRBJ2-1; TRBD2 aligns across 8 bases. V gave up 5 bases and J gave up 7 bases; unmatched junction bases: 10. Germline CDR1 SGHVS, CDR2 FQNEAQ. CDR3 size: 15 residues. Here the CDR3 DNA reads TGTGCCAGCAGCCCAGCGGGAGACCCCGGGAATGAGCAGTTCTTC. It encodes CASSPAGDPGNEQFF.

The CDR3: CASSPIPGLAGGTDTQYF. The CDR3 coding sequence is TGTGCCAGCTCACCAATCCCGGGACTAGCGGGGGGCACAGATACGCAGTATTTT. The rearrangement joins TRBV18 to TRBJ2-3; 14 bases are a match to TRBD2. The CDR3 is 18 amino acids. J lost 1 base, V lost 2 bases, and 5 bases had no gene match. Germline V gene sequence: CDR1 KGHSH, CDR2 LQKENI.

The rearrangement uses TRBV3-1 (or the pseudogene TRBV3-2) and TRBJ1-6, with D possibly TRBD1 on 6 matching bases. The CDR3 sequence is 17 residues long. Between the trimmed V and J ends, which lost 0 bases and 9 bases, there was a span of 18 bases. Germline CDR1 reads LGHDT; CDR2 reads YNNKEL (reference sequence). CDR3 coding DNA: TGTGCCAGCAGCCAAGACAGGGGCGGAACCTTTTCTTCACCCCTCCACTTT. This encodes CASSQDRGGTFSSPLHF.